This T cell receptor (beta chain) appears in the sequencing data of a study of shared clonotypes between healthy human individuals. Overall study: Per donor, three plates held CD4 naive cells, three held CD4 memory, two held CD8 naive and one held CD8 memory. Study-level points and caveats: Across subsets, estimated richness was generally greater for naive than for memory populations. Inspection by rarefaction showed sorted-subset sequencing to be incomplete despite large depth.

There are 14 residues in the CDR3. Per germline, CDR1 WNHNN and CDR2 SYGVQD (reference sequence). The V end was cut by 7 bases, the J end by 2 bases, with 15 bases between. On this clone: Its specificity is not known.

Several immunoSEQ plates received, in even portions, the genomic DNA of each subset. TCRdb keeps only in-frame clones here, not all; method: immunoSEQ multiplex PCR. The sample consists of around 2,000,000 clones, 90% to 95% of them appearing once. The receptor was isolated from a man aged 18 to 35 in good health. This chain joins TRBV10-1 and TRBJ2-7; the D call may be TRBD1 or TRBD2 (6 bases each). The specimen sequenced was naive CD4+ T cells sorted from blood. As for subset: CD45RA+ positively selected. CDR3 DNA sequence: TGCGCCAGCACCTTGTCGGGGGACACCTACGAGCAGTACTTC. Translating it yields CASTLSGDTYEQYF.